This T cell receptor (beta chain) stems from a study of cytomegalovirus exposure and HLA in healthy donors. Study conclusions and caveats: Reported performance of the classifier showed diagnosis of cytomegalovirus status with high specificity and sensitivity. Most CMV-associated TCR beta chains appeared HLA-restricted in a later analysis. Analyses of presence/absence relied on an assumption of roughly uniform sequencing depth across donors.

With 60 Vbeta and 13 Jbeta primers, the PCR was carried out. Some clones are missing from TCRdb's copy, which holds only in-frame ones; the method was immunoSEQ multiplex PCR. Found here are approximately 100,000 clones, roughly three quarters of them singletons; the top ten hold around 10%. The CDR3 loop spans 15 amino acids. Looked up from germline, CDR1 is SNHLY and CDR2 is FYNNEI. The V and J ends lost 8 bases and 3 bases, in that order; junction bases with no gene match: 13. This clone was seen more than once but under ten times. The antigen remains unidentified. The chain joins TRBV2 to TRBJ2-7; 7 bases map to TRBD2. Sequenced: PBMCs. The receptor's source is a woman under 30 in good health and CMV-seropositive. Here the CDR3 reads CASQNGRKGYYEQYF. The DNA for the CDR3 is TGTGCCAGCCAAAACGGGAGGAAAGGCTACTACGAGCAGTACTTC.